A single sample is the source of the 21 T cell receptor beta chains below, sequenced in a study of metastatic and nonmetastatic thyroid tumors. Thyroid surgery had not been preceded by any treatment in any patient. Via MiXCR, TCRdb re-called the PCR reads. The data show about 92,000 clones, with 15% seen just once and just over 3.5% held by the top ten. Sequenced input: blood. Source of these receptors: a female donor with papillary thyroid cancer or a benign thyroid nodule (not recorded which). Some clones in this sample may be carry-over from other donors' samples.

This clone was seen repeatedly, ten times or more. The chain couples TRBV3-1 to TRBJ1-1, with D hard to call. The V gene's germline CDR1 is LGHDT and CDR2 YNNKEL (reference sequence). Trimming removed 1 base at V and 0 bases at J, with 9 bases between. This CDR3 spans 15 amino acids. CDR3 sequence reads: CASSQVARVNTEAFF. In DNA, the CDR3 is TGTGCCAGCAGCCAAGTGGCTAGGGTGAACACTGAAGCTTTCTTT.

In this sample, this clone turned up a few times. A read error may be the cause here, since a much bigger clone is one base away. The J gene is TRBJ2-1, the V gene TRBV20-1; 10 bases fit TRBD2. V lost 6 bases, J lost 5 bases, and 7 bases stayed unmatched. The length of the CDR3 is 14 residues. Germline-derived CDR1 and CDR2 are DFQATT and SNEGSKA (reference sequence). CDR3 DNA: TGCAGTGCCCTGGTACTAGCGGGGCACAATGAGCAGTTCTTC. Its protein product is CSALVLAGHNEQFF.

About this clone: A read error is possible here, since a much larger clone lies one base away. The V call is TRBV4-1, the J call TRBJ1-1; perhaps TRBD1 as D (5 bases). The CDR3 totals 17 residues. V dropped 0 bases and J dropped 5 bases, with 19 bases sitting between them. Germline-derived CDR1 and CDR2 are MGHRA and YSYEKL. CDR3 region: CASSQDKPGFGKTEAFF. CDR3 DNA sequence: TGCGCCAGCAGCCAAGATAAGCCAGGGTTTGGGAAAACTGAAGCTTTCTTT.

There are many counts of this clone. The V and J genes are TRBV11-2 and TRBJ2-3, with TRBD2 matching 8 bases. The CDR3 runs 15 residues. Trimming cost V 2 bases and J 5 bases; bases outside gene matches: 6. Germline V gene lookup returns CDR1 SGHAT and CDR2 FQNNGV. This CDR3 reads CASSLYRGGGDTQYF. Here the CDR3 DNA reads TGTGCCAGCAGCTTATACCGGGGGGGAGGAGATACGCAGTATTTT.

The CDR3 here is CASSLGQAGSQPQHF. CDR3 coding DNA: TGTGCCAGCAGCCTGGGACAGGCGGGGAGTCAGCCCCAGCATTTT. This chain uses TRBV5-8 with TRBJ1-5; TRBD1 agrees at 8 bases. This CDR3 contains 15 residues. Looked up from germline, CDR1 is SGHTS and CDR2 is YDEGEE. The V segment lost 4 bases and the J segment 6 bases; nucleotides outside the gene matches: 9.

This clone was seen repeatedly, ten times or more. The rearrangement joins TRBV2 to TRBJ2-1; 7 bases are a match to TRBD2. The CDR3 is made up of 14 amino acids. Germline assignment: CDR1 SNHLY and CDR2 FYNNEI. Trimming at V came to 8 bases and at J to 6 bases, leaving 10 bases not matched to a gene. CDR3 sequence (DNA): TGTGCCAGCTCAGCGGGGCTGGACCGCAATGAGCAGTTCTTC. Protein: CASSAGLDRNEQFF.

This clone was seen at least ten times. V and J are TRBV6-1 and TRBJ1-2, with a weak D call TRBD1 (5 bases). V was cut by 4 bases and J by 5 bases, with 14 bases left in between. CDR1 is MNHNS and CDR2 is SASEGT in the germline V gene. This CDR3 is built from 14 residues. CDR3 residues: CASSAGHGIYGYTF. CDR3 DNA: TGTGCCAGCAGTGCCGGACACGGCATATATGGCTACACCTTC.

At least ten counts were recorded for this clone. The chain employs TRBV6-1 and TRBJ1-2, with D perhaps matching TRBD1 (5 bases). V lost 7 bases, J lost 4 bases, and 16 bases lay in between. The CDR3 totals 14 residues. Germline V lookup: CDR1 MNHNS, CDR2 SASEGT. CDR3: CASKTLDSSYGYTF. For the CDR3, the DNA is TGTGCCAGCAAAACGCTAGACAGCTCCTATGGCTACACCTTC.

Many counts were recorded for this clone. This chain joins TRBV19 and TRBJ1-1, with no clear D. This CDR3 is built from 11 residues. The ends were cut back, 8 bases at V and 1 base at J, with 5 bases in the middle. Germline loops: CDR1 LNHDA, CDR2 SQIVND (reference sequence). The CDR3: CASGWNTEAFF. In DNA form, the CDR3 reads TGTGCCAGTGGGTGGAACACTGAAGCTTTCTTT.

This clone was found a few times. Since a much larger clone is just one base distant, this may be a read error. Other DNA sequences from this sample encode an identical CDR3 as well. The rearrangement links TRBV10-3 to TRBJ1-1; tentatively, D is TRBD1 (6 bases). CDR3 size: 12 residues. CDR1 is ENHRY, CDR2 SYGVKD, per germline. The V end was cut by 2 bases, the J end by 10 bases, with 11 bases between. The CDR3 loop is CAISEAQGAAFF. Written as DNA, the CDR3 is TGTGCCATCAGTGAGGCACAGGGTGCAGCTTTCTTT.

The rearrangement uses TRBV7-9 and TRBJ1-1, with a tentative D call TRBD1 (6 bases). This CDR3 spans 15 amino acids. The V and J ends lost 5 bases and 7 bases respectively, with 20 bases between them. The germline V gene has CDR1 SEHNR and CDR2 FQNEAQ (reference sequence). As DNA, the CDR3 is TGTGCCAGCAGCCCCGCATGTGTGGGGGGCGGTGAAGCTTTCTTT. Amino acids: CASSPACVGGGEAFF.

This clone was counted ten times or more. The junction differs from germline at one of its ends, possibly a read error. The sample carries other DNA sequences with the same CDR3. The chain employs TRBV30 and TRBJ1-6; D remains unclear. The CDR3 runs to 14 residues. From germline, CDR1 is GTSNPN and CDR2 SVGIG (reference sequence). For the CDR3, the DNA is TGTGCCTGGAGTTACGGAATTCGCAATTCACCCCTCCACTTC. Encoded protein: CAWSYGIRNSPLHF.

This clone turned up a few times. A read error may explain this, as a much larger clone is one base away. The chain couples TRBV27 to TRBJ2-7, with 8 bases that match TRBD1. CDR3 size: 13 residues. Germline loops: CDR1 MNHEY, CDR2 SMNVEV (reference sequence). In DNA form, the CDR3 reads TGTGTCAGCACCGGGACAGGCGGAGGCGAGCAGCACTTC. Its protein product is CVSTGTGGGEQHF.

This clone was found many times. The chain uses TRBV15 and TRBJ2-7; a possible D gene is TRBD2 (6 bases). Trimming removed 4 bases at V and 0 bases at J, with 10 bases between. This CDR3 is built from 14 residues. The germline V gene encodes CDR1 LNHNV and CDR2 YYDKDF (reference sequence). The CDR3 DNA follows: TGTGCCACCAGCACCGGGACTTTCTCCTACGAGCAGTACTTC. Translating gives CATSTGTFSYEQYF.

The table lists this clone with many counts. The rearrangement links TRBV19 to TRBJ2-5; tentatively, D is TRBD2 (5 bases). Trimming stripped 8 bases from V and 5 bases from J, with 12 bases between. Germline V CDR1 and CDR2: LNHDA, SQIVND (reference sequence). The CDR3 contains 12 residues. CDR3 nucleotide sequence: TGTGCCAGTGCCGGAGGAGCGGAGACCCAGTACTTC. Protein product: CASAGGAETQYF.

With regard to this clone: Possible read error: a much larger clone is one base away. The J gene is TRBJ2-2, the V gene TRBV20-1, with D tentatively TRBD1 (5 bases). V lost 2 bases and J 6 bases, leaving 16 bases between the germline ends. CDR3 length: 15 amino acids. Germline V gene data show CDR1 as DFQATT and CDR2 as SNEGSKA (reference sequence). As DNA, the CDR3 is TGCAGTGCTAGAAATACACAGGTGTGGGCCGGGGAGCTGTTTTTT. This gives the protein CSARNTQVWAGELFF.

This clone came up many times. This rearrangement joins TRBV6-2 or TRBV6-3 to TRBJ2-1; D is possibly TRBD2 (6 bases). This CDR3 is built from 15 residues. The germline V and J ends were trimmed by 1 base and 7 bases, with 14 bases remaining between them. Germline CDR1 reads MNHEY; CDR2 reads SVGEGT. CDR3 amino acids: CASSYWTNAGNEQFF. DNA of the CDR3: TGTGCCAGCAGTTACTGGACCAACGCGGGGAATGAGCAGTTCTTC.

In this sample, this clone turned up many times. The CDR3 sequence: CASRLQGGTEAFF. In DNA form, the CDR3 reads TGCGCCAGCAGACTTCAGGGTGGCACTGAAGCTTTCTTT. The rearrangement joins TRBV5-1 to TRBJ1-1; possibly TRBD1 for D (5 bases). Trimming stripped 5 bases from V and 4 bases from J, with 12 bases between. CDR1 is SGHRS, CDR2 YFSETQ, per germline. This CDR3 is built from 13 residues.

This clone showed up many times. This sequence joins TRBV6-2 or TRBV6-3 and TRBJ1-2; no clear D. CDR3 length: 13 residues. V gave up 10 bases and J gave up 7 bases, with 19 bases separating them. The germline CDR1 and CDR2 sequences are MNHEY and SVGEGT. The CDR3 is CATQPRRLGGYTF. CDR3 sequence (DNA): TGTGCCACCCAGCCCAGGCGATTAGGTGGCTACACCTTC.

This clone was recorded at least ten times. The chain has TRBV5-4 and TRBJ1-3; D is unclear. The CDR3 is 15 amino acids. The germline V gene has CDR1 SGHNT and CDR2 YYREEE (reference sequence). With 0 bases removed from V and 0 bases from J, the gap between germline ends came to 7 bases. The DNA of the CDR3 is TGTGCCAGCAGCTTGGCCGGGCGCTCTGGAAACACCATATATTTT. This translates into CASSLAGRSGNTIYF.

This clone was seen only a few times. The CDR3: CASSYGRDCGYTF. The DNA of the CDR3 is TGTGCCAGCAGTTACGGGCGGGACTGTGGCTACACCTTC. The chain combines TRBV6-2 or TRBV6-3 with TRBJ1-2, with a tentative D call TRBD1 (5 bases). V lost 2 bases and J lost 7, with 11 bases in between. Germline CDR1 MNHEY, CDR2 SVGEGT. The length of the CDR3 is 13 residues.